The 19 T cell receptor beta chains presented below share a single source sample, sequenced in a study of blood T cell repertoires in COVID-19. Method: immunoSEQ multiplex PCR; TCRdb's copy keeps in-frame clones and lacks some. The sample contains approximately 21,000 clones, around 82% of which appear only once. Input material: peripheral blood. Receptors originate from a human donor in a cohort sampled during active COVID-19.

This chain connects TRBV7-2 to TRBJ1-6; TRBD1 aligns across 8 bases. After removal of 5 bases from V and 8 bases from J, the junction contained 5 bases not matched to a gene. Germline loops: CDR1 SGHTA, CDR2 FQGNSA. The CDR3 runs 14 residues. The CDR3, as DNA: TGTGCCAGCAGCCCGGACAGGGAGGATTCACCCCTCCACTTT. This sequence encodes CASSPDREDSPLHF.

The rearrangement uses TRBV2 and TRBJ2-3; 10 bases are a match to TRBD2. Trimming took 4 bases from V and 3 from J; bases not matched to a gene: 7. CDR1 and CDR2 from the germline V gene are SNHLY and FYNNEI. This CDR3 is built from 16 residues. The CDR3 loop reads CASSARLAGPTDTQYF. The CDR3 region has the DNA TGTGCCAGCAGTGCCCGACTAGCGGGCCCTACAGATACGCAGTATTTT.

This clone occurred once. The V and J genes are TRBV5-1 and TRBJ1-5; no firm D call. The V gene's germline CDR1 is SGHRS and CDR2 YFSETQ. Trimming removed 4 bases from V and 2 bases from J, with 13 bases in between. There are 15 residues in the CDR3. CDR3 nucleotides: TGCGCCAGCAGCGGAGGGTTGGATGGCAATCAGCCCCAGCATTTT. Translating gives CASSGGLDGNQPQHF.

V and J are TRBV27 and TRBJ2-7; D might be TRBD2 (6 bases). Looked up from germline, CDR1 is MNHEY and CDR2 is SMNVEV (reference sequence). The CDR3 runs to 15 residues. With 3 bases removed from V and 0 bases from J, the gap between germline ends came to 12 bases. CDR3 in DNA: TGTGCCAGCAGTTTGGGCGGGACCAGCTCCTACGAGCAGTACTTC. Translating gives CASSLGGTSSYEQYF.

CDR3 sequence reads: CSVGGQGVYEQYF. CDR3 nucleotide sequence: TGCAGCGTTGGGGGACAGGGGGTCTACGAGCAGTACTTC. The chain has TRBV29-1 and TRBJ2-7; the match to TRBD1 covers 11 bases. CDR1 is SQVTM and CDR2 is ANQGSEA in the germline V gene. J was trimmed by 3 bases and V by 4 bases; bases with no gene match: 2. The CDR3 contains 13 residues.

The V call is TRBV2, the J call TRBJ1-1, with a weak D call TRBD1 (5 bases). V was cut by 6 bases and J by 1 base, with 9 bases left in between. The length of the CDR3 is 13 residues. CDR1 is SNHLY, CDR2 FYNNEI, per germline. CDR3 protein: CASSPTGNTEAFF. CDR3 sequence (DNA): TGTGCCAGCAGCCCCACAGGGAACACTGAAGCTTTCTTT.

The V call is TRBV7-9, the J call TRBJ2-7; 11 positions agree with TRBD1. The CDR3 has 18 amino acids. CDR1 is SEHNR, CDR2 FQNEAQ, per germline (reference sequence). J gave up 0 bases and V 4 bases, and 11 bases lay outside the gene matches. This CDR3 reads CASSSSRDRGASSYEQYF. DNA for the CDR3: TGTGCCAGCAGCTCCAGCCGGGACAGGGGGGCCAGCTCCTACGAGCAGTACTTC.

The genes are TRBV7-8 and TRBJ1-5; TRBD1 is a possible D gene (6 bases). The germline CDR1 and CDR2 sequences are SGHVS and FQNEAQ. The CDR3 extends over 16 amino acids. Trimming left V 1 base short and J 6 bases short, with 16 bases between. Written as DNA, the CDR3 is TGTGCCAGCAGCTTAGGCCTGGGGGGGGCAACTCAGCCCCAGCATTTT. It codes for CASSLGLGGATQPQHF.

This clone has a handful of counts. The CDR3 is CASSQPTGEREKLFF. In DNA, the CDR3 is TGCGCCAGCAGCCAGCCGACAGGGGAGAGAGAAAAACTGTTTTTT. The chain links TRBV4-1 to TRBJ1-4; 8 nucleotides line up with TRBD1. The CDR3 contains 15 residues. From germline, CDR1 is MGHRA and CDR2 YSYEKL. With V trimmed by 3 bases and J by 8 bases, 8 bases remained unmatched.

The chain recombines TRBV18 with TRBJ2-2; TRBD2 is a possible D gene (5 bases). V lost 4 bases, J lost 7 bases, and 13 bases lay in between. The germline gives CDR1 KGHSH, CDR2 LQKENI. There are 14 residues in the CDR3. CDR3 residues: CASSRAEAGGELFF. The CDR3, as DNA: TGTGCCAGCTCACGGGCGGAGGCAGGCGGGGAGCTGTTTTTT.

V gene TRBV7-9 combines with J gene TRBJ2-5; 7 bases map to TRBD2. V lost 10 bases to trimming and J lost 3 bases; unmatched junction nucleotides: 5. Germline V gene lookup returns CDR1 SEHNR and CDR2 FQNEAQ (reference sequence). The CDR3 is made up of 12 amino acids. Here the CDR3 DNA reads TGTGCCACCAAACGGGGGGAAGAGACCCAGTACTTC. It codes for CATKRGEETQYF.

The V call is TRBV6-5, the J call TRBJ2-3, with 9 positions matching TRBD1. Germline CDR1 MNHEY, CDR2 SVGAGI. CDR3 length: 15 residues. Trimming removed 6 bases from V and 5 bases from J; junction bases left unmatched: 9. The CDR3 DNA follows: TGTGCCAGCAGATCCGGGACAGGGTATCAAGATACGCAGTATTTT. Its protein is CASRSGTGYQDTQYF.

The chain combines TRBV7-7 with TRBJ2-5; tentative D call: TRBD1 (7 bases). TRBJ2-7 explains the end of the DNA better; the J call may be wrong. Germline V lookup: CDR1 SSHAT, CDR2 FNYEAQ (reference sequence). There are 15 residues in the CDR3. Written as DNA, the CDR3 is TGTGCCAGCAGCTTAGGTTCGGGGGACAGCTACGAGCAGTACTTC. Amino acids: CASSLGSGDSYEQYF.

The rearrangement links TRBV4-3 to TRBJ1-3; TRBD1 matches at 7 bases. The J segment lost 8 bases and the V segment lost 1 base, leaving 11 bases of the junction unmatched. The CDR3 loop spans 16 amino acids. Germline CDR1 and CDR2: LGHNA and YSLEER. CDR3 residues: CASSQGGRGQGDTIYF. CDR3 nucleotide sequence: TGCGCCAGCAGCCAAGGGGGACGGGGCCAGGGGGACACCATATATTTT.

The chain couples TRBV9 to TRBJ1-4; 7 bases are shared with TRBD1. Germline assignment: CDR1 SGDLS and CDR2 YYNGEE. This CDR3 has 15 residues. V shed 4 bases and J 7 bases; nucleotides not matched to a gene: 10. In DNA, the CDR3 is TGTGCCAGCAGCATCTCGACAGGGCGGTCTGAAAAACTGTTTTTT. Translated: CASSISTGRSEKLFF.

This clone was picked up one time. The chain couples TRBV5-1 to TRBJ2-1, with a tentative D call TRBD2 (6 bases). The V gene lost 4 bases and the J gene lost 7 bases, with 15 bases spanning the gap. CDR1 SGHRS and CDR2 YFSETQ come from the germline V gene. This CDR3 is built from 14 residues. The CDR3 nucleotides are TGCGCCAGCAGCCCATGGTTCGGGGGAAATGAGCAGTTCTTC. This codes for CASSPWFGGNEQFF.

This clone was counted between two and nine times. The chain uses TRBV6-1 and TRBJ1-6, with D hard to call. There are 16 residues in the CDR3. Germline V gene sequence: CDR1 MNHNS, CDR2 SASEGT. The V end was cut by 1 base, the J end by 3 bases, with 10 bases between. Here the CDR3 reads CASSEGGQVYNSPLHF. CDR3 bases: TGTGCCAGCAGTGAAGGTGGCCAGGTCTATAATTCACCCCTCCACTTT.

The rearrangement joins TRBV3-1 (or the pseudogene TRBV3-2) to TRBJ2-1; 9 bases line up with TRBD2. This CDR3 has 12 residues. The germline gives CDR1 LGHDT, CDR2 YNNKEL (reference sequence). The V gene end was trimmed by 6 bases and the J gene end by 10 bases; junction bases not matched to a gene: 4. The CDR3: CASSLAGTEQFF. CDR3 in DNA: TGTGCCAGCAGTCTAGCGGGGACAGAGCAGTTCTTC.

This clone turned up a few times. The V gene is TRBV28, the J gene TRBJ1-5, with D perhaps matching TRBD1 (5 bases). Germline lookup yields CDR1 MDHEN and CDR2 SYDVKM. The CDR3 is 15 amino acids. V was clipped by 6 bases and J by 3 bases, with 15 bases between them. The CDR3 is CASRVLQEFNQPQHF. CDR3 DNA: TGTGCCAGCAGAGTTCTACAGGAGTTCAATCAGCCCCAGCATTTT.